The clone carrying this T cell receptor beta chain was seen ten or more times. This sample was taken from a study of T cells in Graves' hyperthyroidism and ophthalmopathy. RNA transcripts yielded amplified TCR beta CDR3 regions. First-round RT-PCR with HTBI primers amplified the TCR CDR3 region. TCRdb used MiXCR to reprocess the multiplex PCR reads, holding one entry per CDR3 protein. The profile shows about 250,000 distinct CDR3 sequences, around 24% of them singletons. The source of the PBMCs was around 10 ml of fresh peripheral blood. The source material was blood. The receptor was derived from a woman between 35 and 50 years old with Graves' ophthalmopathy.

As DNA, the CDR3 is TGTGCCAGCAGGAAAACGTCAAAAGAGACCCAGTACTTC. It yields the protein CASRKTSKETQYF. The chain recombines TRBV28 with TRBJ2-5, with D uncertain. Germline-derived CDR1 and CDR2 are MDHEN and SYDVKM. The CDR3 is made up of 13 amino acids. Trimming stripped 6 bases from V and 3 bases from J, with 11 bases between.